This T cell receptor beta chain originates from a study of blood T cell repertoires in COVID-19. Study at large: Acute-phase and convalescent COVID-19 samples originated in the United States, Italy and Spain. Sample material is recorded as cDNA or gDNA derived from T cells, B-cell-depleted T cells, or PBMCs.

This clone was seen a handful of times. With V trimmed by 4 bases and J by 8 bases, 14 bases remained unmatched. The CDR3 length is 16 residues. Germline CDR1 SGDLS, CDR2 YYNGEE. Original analysis: Estimation of nucleated cell counts was performed using reference gene primer amplification. Method: immunoSEQ multiplex PCR; TCRdb's copy keeps in-frame clones and lacks some. V and J calls and clone size are those listed in that table; D and trimming were worked out from the DNA. The repertoire holds under 75,000 clones, with 70% to 90% as singletons. The chain combines TRBV9 with TRBJ2-1; TRBD1 matches at 8 bases. The receptor comes from a woman older than 75 with active COVID-19. Sequencing was carried out using peripheral blood. The CDR3 sequence: CASSPGGRWVRDEQFF. In nucleotides, the CDR3 is TGTGCCAGCAGCCCAGGGGGCAGGTGGGTCCGGGATGAGCAGTTCTTC. Together with reference TRBV9 and TRBJ2-1, the CDR3 gives the full variable domain: DSGVTQTPKHLITATGQRVTLRCSPRSGDLSVYWYQQSLDQGLQFLIQYYNGEERAKGNILERFSAQQFPDLHSELNLSSLELGDSALYFCASSPGGRWVRDEQFFGPGTRLTVL.